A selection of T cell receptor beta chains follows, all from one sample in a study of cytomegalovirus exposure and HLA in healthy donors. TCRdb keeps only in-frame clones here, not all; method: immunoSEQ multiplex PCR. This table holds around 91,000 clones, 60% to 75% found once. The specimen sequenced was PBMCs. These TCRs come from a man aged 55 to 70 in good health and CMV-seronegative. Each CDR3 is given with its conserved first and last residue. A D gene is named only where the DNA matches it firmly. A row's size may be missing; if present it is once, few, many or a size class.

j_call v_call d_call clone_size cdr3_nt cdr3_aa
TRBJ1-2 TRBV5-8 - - TGTGCCAGCAGCTTGGGCAGCGCTAACTATGGCTGCACCTTC CASSLGSANYGCTF
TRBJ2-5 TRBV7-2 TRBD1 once TGTGCCAGCAGCACCGCCTGGACAGGGAAAGAGACCCAGTACTTC CASSTAWTGKETQYF
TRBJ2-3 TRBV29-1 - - TGCAGCGTTGAAGGCTCTTACCGCGGGAGCACAGATACGCAGTATTTT CSVEGSYRGSTDTQYF
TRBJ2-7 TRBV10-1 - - TGCGCCAGCACATCCTCGGTATTGTACGCCGAGCAGTACTTC CASTSSVLYAEQYF
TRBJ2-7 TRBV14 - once TGTGCCAGCAGCCAAGAAGGTGCTAGTTCCTACGAGCAGTACTTC CASSQEGASSYEQYF
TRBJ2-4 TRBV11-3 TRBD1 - TGTGCCAGCAGCCCACGGGACAGTCCTTTAGCCAAAAACATTCAGTACTTC CASSPRDSPLAKNIQYF
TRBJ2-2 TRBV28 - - TGTGCCAGCAGTAAACCGGGACTGAACACCGGGGAGCTGTTTTTT CASSKPGLNTGELFF
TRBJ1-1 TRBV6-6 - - TGTGCCAGCAGTTCCTTTTCCACTGAAGCTTTCTTT CASSSFSTEAFF
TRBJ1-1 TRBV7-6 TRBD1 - TGTGCCAGCAGCCAAAGACAGGGGGGTTACACTGAAGCTTTCTTT CASSQRQGGYTEAFF
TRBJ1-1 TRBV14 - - TGTGCCAGCAGCCGCAGGGTCAACACTGAAGCTTTCTTT CASSRRVNTEAFF
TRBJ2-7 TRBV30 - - TGTGCCTGGACTAGATCCTACGAGCAGTACTTC CAWTRSYEQYF
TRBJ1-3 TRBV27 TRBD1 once TGTGCCAGCAGACCCCAGGGGGGCGGAAACACCATATATTTT CASRPQGGGNTIYF
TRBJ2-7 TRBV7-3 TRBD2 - TGTGCCAGCAGCTTAGGGGGACTATCCTACGAGCAGTACTTC CASSLGGLSYEQYF
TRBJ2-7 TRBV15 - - TGTGCCACCAGCAGAGATCGACAAACCTACGAGCAGTACTTC CATSRDRQTYEQYF
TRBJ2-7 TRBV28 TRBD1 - TGTGCCAGCAGTCTCGGCCCCGGGACAGGGGGCCACGAGCAGTACTTC CASSLGPGTGGHEQYF
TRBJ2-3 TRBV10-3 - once TGTGCCATCAGTTCTCCAGGCACAGATACGCAGTATTTT CAISSPGTDTQYF
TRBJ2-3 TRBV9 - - TGTGCCAGCAGCGTTTTAGAACGAGATACGCAGTATTTT CASSVLERDTQYF